Described below is a single T cell receptor (beta chain) sequence and its context. The V gene lost 5 bases and the J gene lost 8 bases, with 15 bases spanning the gap. The CDR3 loop spans 13 amino acids. CDR1 PRHDT and CDR2 FYEKMQ come from the germline V gene (reference sequence). This sample is part of a study of blood T cell repertoires in COVID-19. As for the study in general: PBMCs, B-cell-depleted T cells, or T cells provided the cDNA or gDNA that made up the material.

Only in-frame clones appear in the TCRdb table, and some are missing; sequencing was by immunoSEQ multiplex PCR. In the table there are tens of thousands of clones, 87% of which are singletons. The rearrangement uses TRBV13 and TRBJ1-2; maybe TRBD1 (6 bases). Sequenced sample: peripheral blood. This TCR was recovered from a man in his forties or fifties with active COVID-19. The CDR3 is CASSGPRGGGYTF. The CDR3 region has the DNA TGTGCCAGCAGCGGTCCCAGGGGAGGGGGCTACACCTTC.